This T cell receptor beta chain was observed in a study of CD8+CD57+ T cells in acquired aplastic anemia. According to the study, genomic DNA was the template for TCR beta VDJ and CDR3 profiling. TCRdb called the reads again in MiXCR, with one record for every CDR3 protein. The sample holds 160,000 or so distinct CDR3 sequences, 48% seen once. Patients included in sequencing had previously demonstrated CD8+CD57+ cell expansion by flow cytometry. No therapy had been given to the patients at the time of blood sampling. This clonotype was counted many times. This TCR was recovered from a human donor with aplastic anemia. Source material: sorted CD4+, CD8+, or CD8+CD57+ T cells (not recorded which) from PBMCs.

In DNA form, the CDR3 reads TGTGCCAGCAGGGGGACAGGGCCCTATGGCTACACCTTC. Protein sequence: CASRGTGPYGYTF. The chain carries TRBV9 and TRBJ1-2, with 9 bases identical to TRBD1. Looked up from germline, CDR1 is SGDLS and CDR2 is YYNGEE. The CDR3 is made up of 13 amino acids. V was pared by 5 bases and J by 4 bases, with 3 bases of the junction left unmatched.